This record covers a single T cell receptor (beta chain). What it binds is unknown. This entry is derived from a study of cytomegalovirus exposure and HLA in healthy donors. Findings and caveats of the study: A missense DCLRE1C variant was associated with V- and J-gene trimming of TCR beta chains in a later analysis, and an independent cohort replicated the association. Based on reports, TCR beta sequences accurately predicted HLA-A and HLA-B alleles for most subjects. Published work reported that the classifier diagnosed cytomegalovirus status with high specificity and sensitivity.

PCR primers comprised 60 Vbeta and 13 Jbeta primers. Sequencing used immunoSEQ multiplex PCR; TCRdb keeps in-frame clones, though not all of them. In the table there are 100,000 to 150,000 clones, around two thirds of which are singletons. The sequence was collected from a human donor in good health. Sequencing was performed on PBMCs.

Written as DNA, the CDR3 is TGCGCCAGCAGCCACCCCCCGGACGATAGCGGCGGGTTTGCAGATACGCAGTATTTT. This codes for CASSHPPDDSGGFADTQYF. The chain is built from TRBV4-3 and TRBJ2-3; D possibly corresponds to TRBD2 (6 bases). The CDR3 is 19 residues long. CDR1 and CDR2 from the germline V gene are LGHNA and YSLEER. V shed 3 bases and J shed 4 bases, with 26 bases lying between them.